This record covers a single T cell receptor (beta chain). What it binds is not known. The sample originates from a study of long-term antiretroviral therapy in people with HIV. Across the whole study: Collection dates of the earliest samples fall about a decade before the 2015 immediate-ART recommendation. Study-level findings and limits: Participants lacked recorded data on ART adherence, viral resistance or therapy changes.

The germline V and J ends were trimmed by 2 bases and 5 bases, with 6 bases remaining between them. The germline V gene encodes CDR1 MNHEY and CDR2 SVGAGI. The CDR3 is 12 amino acids. Samples were assayed with immunoSEQ v3.0 at survey level. Only in-frame clones appear in the TCRdb table, and some are missing; sequencing was by immunoSEQ multiplex PCR. The sample has 25,000 to 40,000 clones, 95% to 98% seen once. Treatment locations for all participants with HIV were in the United States. Material: unsorted PBMCs, obtained 7.6 years after starting antiretroviral therapy. This clonotype was sampled from a man aged 25 to 40 with HIV. The chain couples TRBV6-5 to TRBJ1-1; D remains ambiguous. CDR3 region: CASSYGGTEAFF. CDR3 nucleotides: TGTGCCAGCAGTTACGGTGGGACTGAAGCTTTCTTT.